This entry lists 18 T cell receptor beta chains sequenced from one sample in a study of OX40 agonist ivuxolimab in advanced cancers. The table came from immunoSEQ multiplex PCR; TCRdb's copy has only in-frame clones and leaves some out. The data show roughly 26,000 clones, more than 70% seen once. The source material was CD4+ or CD8+ T cells sorted from blood, sampled in a trial of the OX40 agonist ivuxolimab. The receptor source for this set is an adult with an advanced solid tumor such as melanoma, head and neck, liver or kidney cancer.

The rearrangement uses TRBV7-6 and TRBJ2-3; D not certain. CDR1 and CDR2 from the germline V gene are SGHVS and FNYEAQ. The V and J ends lost 1 base and 5 bases respectively, with 7 bases between them. The CDR3 is 13 residues long. The CDR3 sequence is CASSLGLIDTQYF. CDR3 nucleotides: TGTGCCAGCAGCTTAGGTCTTATAGATACGCAGTATTTT.

The J gene is TRBJ2-7, the V gene TRBV6-6, with D perhaps TRBD1 (6 bases). Trimming removed 5 bases at V and 3 bases at J, with 20 bases between. The CDR3 is made up of 16 amino acids. The germline CDR1 and CDR2 sequences are MNHNY and SVGAGI (reference sequence). The CDR3 nucleotides read TGTGCCAGCAGTCGTCCGGGACAAGGACGTGTCTACGAGCAGTACTTC. Translating gives CASSRPGQGRVYEQYF.

Worth noting for this clone: A much larger clone lies a single base off, so this may be a read error. The V and J genes are TRBV9 and TRBJ2-3; TRBD2 aligns across 7 bases. CDR3 length equals 15 residues. CDR1 and CDR2 (germline): SGDLS, YYNGEE. Trimming removed 3 bases from V and 2 bases from J; junction bases left unmatched: 6. The CDR3 DNA follows: TGTGCCAGCAGCGGGGGGGGAGGGACCACAGATACGCAGTATTTT. The encoded protein is CASSGGGGTTDTQYF.

This chain links TRBV7-3 with TRBJ2-3; TRBD2 agrees at 9 bases. The CDR3 has 17 residues. With 5 bases clipped from V and 1 base from J, the junction kept 10 bases outside the gene matches. In germline, CDR1 is SGHTA, CDR2 FQGTGA. CDR3 region: CASSPTGSGGRTDTQYF. CDR3 DNA sequence: TGTGCCAGCAGCCCAACAGGTAGCGGGGGCCGCACAGATACGCAGTATTTT. Drawing the rest from reference TRBV7-3 and TRBJ2-3, the complete variable domain is GAGVSQTPSNKVTEKGKYVELRCDPISGHTALYWYRQSLGQGPEFLIYFQGTGAADDSGLPNDRFFAVRPEGSVSTLKIQRTERGDSAVYLCASSPTGSGGRTDTQYFGPGTRLTVL.

This chain uses TRBV4-1 with TRBJ2-6, with D possibly being TRBD1 or TRBD2 (5 bases each). Trimming removed 4 bases at V and 10 bases at J, with 11 bases between. CDR1 and CDR2 from the germline V gene are MGHRA and YSYEKL. The CDR3 is made up of 13 amino acids. CDR3 DNA sequence: TGCGCCAGCAGCCCGGGACGGATTAACGTCCTGACTTTC. Protein product: CASSPGRINVLTF.

V usage is TRBV18 and J usage is TRBJ2-7; the D gene is possibly TRBD1 (6 bases). V was pared by 0 bases and J by 4 bases, with 13 bases between. The CDR3 is made up of 15 amino acids. Germline values: CDR1 KGHSH, CDR2 LQKENI. The CDR3 reads CASSPPFNRAYEQYF. CDR3 bases: TGTGCCAGCTCACCACCGTTTAACAGGGCGTACGAGCAGTACTTC.

The chain carries TRBV7-2 and TRBJ1-3, with 9 bases lining up with TRBD1. V shed 3 bases, J shed 1 base, and the junction held 4 bases outside the gene matches. The germline CDR1 and CDR2 sequences are SGHTA and FQGNSA. The CDR3 extends over 16 amino acids. The CDR3 region has the DNA TGTGCCAGCAGCTTCCGGGACAGGGTGTCTGGAAACACCATATATTTT. As protein: CASSFRDRVSGNTIYF.

This clone was seen only once. CDR3 region: CASSSALKQYF. The CDR3 DNA reads TGTGCCAGCAGCTCCGCCCTAAAGCAGTACTTC. This chain joins TRBV7-8 and TRBJ2-7; D unclear. CDR3 length: 11 amino acids. Per germline, CDR1 SGHVS and CDR2 FQNEAQ. Trimming cost V 4 bases and J 8 bases, with 9 bases left between them.

J is TRBJ1-1 and V is TRBV2; D is uncertain. The germline CDR1 and CDR2 sequences are SNHLY and FYNNEI. CDR3 size: 14 residues. Trimming pared 7 bases from V and 6 bases from J, leaving 18 bases between. The CDR3 spells CASKLGRAAAEAFF. DNA of the CDR3: TGTGCCAGCAAGCTCGGCCGGGCAGCTGCTGAAGCTTTCTTT.

The chain has TRBV11-2 and TRBJ2-2; D is possibly TRBD1 (5 bases). In germline, CDR1 is SGHAT, CDR2 FQNNGV. V was clipped by 1 base and J by 4 bases, with 10 bases between them. The CDR3 length is 15 residues. As DNA, the CDR3 is TGTGCCAGCAGCTTAGTGGGGCCCACCACCGGGGAGCTGTTTTTT. This gives the protein CASSLVGPTTGELFF.

The chain uses TRBV7-2 and TRBJ2-7, with 8 bases fitting TRBD2. The J segment lost 2 bases and the V segment lost 1 base, leaving 13 bases of the junction unmatched. Germline loops: CDR1 SGHTA, CDR2 FQGNSA. The CDR3 sequence is 18 residues long. The CDR3 DNA sequence: TGTGCCAGCAGCTTAGGGTGGTGGCGCGGGGGGTCACCCTACGAGCAGTACTTC. The encoded protein is CASSLGWWRGGSPYEQYF.

This clone was recorded only once. The genes are TRBV19 and TRBJ2-1; TRBD1 might be the D (6 bases). The germline CDR1 and CDR2 sequences are LNHDA and SQIVND (reference sequence). V lost 4 bases and J lost 3, with 19 bases in between. There are 17 residues in the CDR3. The CDR3 loop is CASSNLYNRVHYNEQFF. DNA for the CDR3: TGTGCCAGTAGTAACTTATACAACAGGGTACACTACAATGAGCAGTTCTTC.

V and J are TRBV29-1 and TRBJ2-1, with D hard to call. In germline, CDR1 is SQVTM, CDR2 ANQGSEA. CDR3 size: 12 residues. V gave up 5 bases and J gave up 6 bases, with 11 bases separating them. DNA of the CDR3: TGCAGCGTTCGGCCTAAGATCAATGAGCAGTTCTTC. The encoded protein is CSVRPKINEQFF.

This clone was detected a few times. The chain recombines TRBV6-6 with TRBJ2-7; D may be TRBD1 or TRBD2 (5 bases each). This CDR3 region has 14 residues. Germline assignment: CDR1 MNHNY and CDR2 SVGAGI (reference sequence). The germline V and J ends were trimmed by 2 bases and 0 bases, with 8 bases remaining between them. The CDR3 DNA reads as TGTGCCAGCAGTTACGAGGGGAGCTCCTACGAGCAGTACTTC. Its protein product is CASSYEGSSYEQYF.

This clone was recorded only once. This chain links TRBV5-1 with TRBJ2-2, with D possibly being TRBD1 (5 bases). From germline, CDR1 is SGHRS and CDR2 YFSETQ. The length of the CDR3 is 15 residues. With 4 bases removed from V and 3 bases from J, the gap between germline ends came to 13 bases. This CDR3 reads CASSTNQGYTGELFF. The DNA of the CDR3 is TGCGCCAGCAGCACTAATCAGGGTTACACCGGGGAGCTGTTTTTT. Complete variable domain (other parts from reference TRBV5-1 and TRBJ2-2): KAGVTQTPRYLIKTRGQQVTLSCSPISGHRSVSWYQQTPGQGLQFLFEYFSETQRNKGNFPGRFSGRQFSNSRSEMNVSTLELGDSALYLCASSTNQGYTGELFFGEGSRLTVL.

This chain connects TRBV5-1 to TRBJ1-4; D is unresolved. The CDR3 length is 14 residues. V lost 2 bases, J lost 7 bases, and 12 bases lay in between. The germline CDR1 and CDR2 sequences are SGHRS and YFSETQ. CDR3 sequence reads: CASSFGTAAEKLFF. The CDR3 coding sequence is TGCGCCAGCAGCTTTGGAACAGCCGCTGAAAAACTGTTTTTT.

This clone has a handful of counts. In the same sample, other DNA sequences code for this CDR3. The chain carries TRBV10-2 and TRBJ1-1; possibly TRBD1 for D (6 bases). CDR1 and CDR2 (germline): WSHSY, SAAADI. The V gene lost 2 bases and the J gene lost 6 bases, with 13 bases spanning the gap. This CDR3 contains 14 residues. The CDR3 sequence: CASSETGQSSEAFF. CDR3 nucleotide sequence: TGCGCCAGCAGTGAGACAGGACAGTCCTCTGAAGCTTTCTTT.

The rearrangement links TRBV2 to TRBJ1-2; 9 positions agree with TRBD1. The J segment lost 7 bases and the V segment lost 5 bases, leaving 14 bases of the junction unmatched. This CDR3 spans 16 amino acids. The germline gives CDR1 SNHLY, CDR2 FYNNEI. The CDR3 here is CASSPTKTGGVAGYTF. The DNA for the CDR3 is TGTGCCAGCAGTCCAACCAAGACAGGGGGAGTTGCTGGCTACACCTTC.